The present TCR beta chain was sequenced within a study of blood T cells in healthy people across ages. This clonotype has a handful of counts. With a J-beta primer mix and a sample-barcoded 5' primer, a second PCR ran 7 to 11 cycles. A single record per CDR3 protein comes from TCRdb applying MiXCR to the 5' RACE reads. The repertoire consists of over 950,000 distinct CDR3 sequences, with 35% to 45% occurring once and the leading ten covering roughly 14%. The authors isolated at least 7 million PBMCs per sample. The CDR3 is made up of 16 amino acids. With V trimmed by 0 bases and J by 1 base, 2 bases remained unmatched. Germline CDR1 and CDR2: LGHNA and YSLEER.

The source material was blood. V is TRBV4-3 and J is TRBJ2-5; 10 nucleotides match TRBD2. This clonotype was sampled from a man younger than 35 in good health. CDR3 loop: CASSQELAGFQETQYF. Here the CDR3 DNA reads TGCGCCAGCAGCCAAGAACTAGCGGGATTCCAAGAGACCCAGTACTTC.